Listed below are T cell receptor beta chains from one sample, sequenced in a study of human T cells and chemical hapten exposure. Each CDR3 protein gets one entry after TCRdb re-called the RACE reads with MiXCR. The profile covers 300,000 to 450,000 distinct CDR3 sequences, with 4% to 6% appearing a single time and just over 2.5% taken by the ten largest. The material was whole blood, obtained in connection with sensitization to the hapten diphenylcyclopropenone (DPC). The receptors stem from a woman aged 45-60 years with alopecia areata. Some clones in this sample may be carry-over from other donors' samples. The CDR3 runs from the conserved cysteine through the conserved F or W.

v_call,cdr3_aa
TRBV7-2,CASSFGAVGTDTQYF
TRBV5-1,CASSPFPTGELFF
TRBV20-1,CSARDLSGRIHNEQFF
TRBV29-1,CSVEDQGARETQYF
TRBV20-1,CSAGQVYDNSPLHF
TRBV29-1,CSVATGGSADTQYF
TRBV18,CASSPSSTGANEQYF
TRBV20-1,CSATLGSGATDTQYF
TRBV6-5,CASSYSGGNSGANVLTF
TRBV4-1,CASSQVPQGAKNIQYF
TRBV6-5,CASSTGEPRADTQYF
TRBV3-1,CASSQEGGPDTQYF
TRBV5-1,CASSPFEGSTDTQYF
TRBV6-1,CASSFPGGGVNTEAFF
TRBV7-2,CASSLTSGGTYEQYF
TRBV24-1,CATSPKALGERTQYF